This TCR beta chain was captured by sequencing in a study of molecular identifiers for immune sequencing clone quantification. TCRdb independently ran MiXCR on the PCR reads; one entry per CDR3 protein. Of about 640,000 distinct CDR3 sequences in the sample, about 20% were seen once. Germline values: CDR1 SGHDT, CDR2 YYEEEE. There are 14 residues in the CDR3. Trimming shortened V by 1 base and J by 6 bases, and 14 bases separated the two germline ends. This clonotype was counted many times. The V gene is TRBV5-6, the J gene TRBJ2-7; D not resolved. The sample was naive CD8+ T cells from blood, with Jurkat cell RNA spiked in. As to subset: FACS-sorted CD8+CD4-CCR7+CD45RA+ naive T cells. This clonotype was obtained from a human donor in good health. Some libraries in this study had Jurkat cell RNA spiked in. The CDR3 protein is CASSLSGRSREQYF. In nucleotides, the CDR3 is TGTGCCAGCAGCTTGAGTGGCCGTTCCCGCGAGCAGTACTTC. Variable domain in full (rest from reference TRBV5-6 and TRBJ2-7): DAGVTQSPTHLIKTRGQQVTLRCSPKSGHDTVSWYQQALGQGPQFIFQYYEEEERQRGNFPDRFSGHQFPNYSSELNVNALLLGDSALYLCASSLSGRSREQYFGPGTRLTVT.